This TCR beta chain stems from a study of blood T cell repertoires in COVID-19. Looking at the study overall: Sample material is recorded as cDNA or gDNA derived from T cells, B-cell-depleted T cells, or PBMCs.

Method: immunoSEQ multiplex PCR; TCRdb's copy keeps in-frame clones and lacks some. The table lists 300,000 to 400,000 clones, about 91% of them singletons. CDR1 and CDR2 (germline): LNHDA, SQIVND (reference sequence). Trimming removed 7 bases at V and 7 bases at J, with 13 bases between. This CDR3 is built from 13 residues. The sequencing input was peripheral blood. This chain connects TRBV19 to TRBJ1-4; the D is unclear. This sequence originates from a young man with COVID-19, enrolled during active disease. The CDR3 DNA follows: TGTGCCAGTAACACACCGGGTCTTGAAAAACTGTTTTTT. This translates into CASNTPGLEKLFF.